Following are 3 T cell receptor beta chains from one sample sequenced in a study of cytomegalovirus exposure and HLA in healthy donors. Primers: 60 Vbeta forward and 13 Jbeta reverse. Clones were read by immunoSEQ multiplex PCR, and TCRdb kept only the in-frame ones, dropping some. The table shows about 83,000 clones, with about two thirds occurring only once. Material: PBMCs. Receptors were obtained from a man between 60 and 75 years old in good health and CMV-seronegative.

This clone occurred once. The chain has TRBV5-3 and TRBJ2-3; maybe TRBD1 (7 bases). TRBV5-3 is classed as an ORF, of uncertain function. Deletions cut 5 bases from V and 0 bases from J, with 16 bases between. CDR3 length: 16 amino acids. The CDR3 here is CARRSGVTGSTDTQYF. CDR3 DNA sequence: TGTGCCAGAAGATCGGGGGTGACAGGGAGCACAGATACGCAGTATTTT.

The chain recombines TRBV29-1 with TRBJ2-3; 8 positions agree with TRBD2. Trimming removed 7 bases from V and 0 bases from J; junction bases left unmatched: 6. This CDR3 is 14 amino acids long. Germline loops: CDR1 SQVTM, CDR2 ANQGSEA. CDR3 region: CSACRLASTDTQYF. The DNA of the CDR3 is TGCAGCGCCTGCAGACTAGCGAGCACAGATACGCAGTATTTT.

This clone turned up a few times. The chain links TRBV19 to TRBJ1-1; 9 positions agree with TRBD1. The trim removed 5 bases at V and 5 bases at J, leaving 3 bases unmatched. The germline V gene has CDR1 LNHDA and CDR2 SQIVND (reference sequence). This CDR3 comprises 13 residues. The CDR3 spells CASSSTGGTEAFF. For the CDR3, the DNA is TGTGCCAGTAGTTCGACAGGGGGAACTGAAGCTTTCTTT.